Below are 26 T cell receptor beta chains sequenced from a single sample in a study of identical twins. TCRdb re-called the 5' RACE reads through MiXCR, storing one row per CDR3 protein. The profile shows roughly 1,500,000 distinct CDR3 sequences, 25% to 35% of them singletons. Sequencing was carried out using cord blood. The receptors originated from a newborn girl in good health.

This clonotype was seen only a few times. V and J are TRBV12-3 or TRBV12-4 and TRBJ2-1; 13 nucleotides align to TRBD2. The V and J ends lost 5 bases and 5 bases, in that order; junction bases with no gene match: 9. The CDR3 is 17 amino acids. CDR3 in amino acids: CASSLAITSGRDNEQFF. The CDR3 nucleotides are TGTGCCAGCAGTCTCGCGATTACTAGCGGGAGGGACAATGAGCAGTTCTTC.

This clonotype was seen once. The junction does not match germline at one end; this may be a read error. The chain recombines TRBV7-9 with TRBJ2-7, with D unresolved. The CDR3 contains 14 residues. In germline, CDR1 is SEHNR, CDR2 FQNEAQ (reference sequence). CDR3 region: CASSLGSSAYGQYF. The CDR3 DNA sequence: TGTGCCAGCAGCTTAGGAAGTTCGGCCTACGGGCAGTACTTC.

CDR3 sequence reads: CASSLAGIGDNEQFF. CDR3 nucleotide sequence: TGTGCCAGCAGCTTAGCGGGAATAGGGGACAATGAGCAGTTCTTC. The chain is built from TRBV7-2 and TRBJ2-1, with a tentative D call TRBD1 (5 bases). The germline gives CDR1 SGHTA, CDR2 FQGNSA. This CDR3 comprises 15 residues. V lost 0 bases and J 5 bases, leaving 11 bases between the germline ends.

This clonotype has just a few counts. One end of the junction fails to match germline, which may point to a read error. The rearrangement joins TRBV6-1 to TRBJ1-1; no clear D. Per germline, CDR1 MNHNS and CDR2 SASEGT. This CDR3 has 10 residues. This chain's CDR3 is CASRVSESFF. The CDR3 nucleotides are TGTGCCAGCAGGGTCTCTGAATCTTTCTTT.

The chain employs TRBV5-1 and TRBJ2-1; 10 bases are shared with TRBD2. With 1 base clipped from V and 10 bases from J, the junction kept 11 bases outside the gene matches. CDR1 SGHRS and CDR2 YFSETQ come from the germline V gene. This CDR3 is 16 amino acids long. CDR3 nucleotides: TGCGCCAGCAGCTTGTTCAGTCTAGCGGGAGAAAACGAGCAGTTCTTC. Protein product: CASSLFSLAGENEQFF.

This clonotype was observed a handful of times. V usage is TRBV6-2 or TRBV6-3 and J usage is TRBJ1-2; 8 bases line up with TRBD1. The CDR3 is 12 residues long. Germline V gene sequence: CDR1 MNHEY, CDR2 SVGEGT. After removal of 11 bases from V and 2 bases from J, the junction contained 4 bases not matched to a gene. The CDR3: CAGGQGNYGYTF. The CDR3 nucleotides are TGTGCCGGCGGACAGGGAAACTATGGCTACACCTTC.

In its sample, this clonotype was seen a few times. The CDR3 DNA reads as TGTGCCAGCAGCCGGAGCGGAGCGACAGGGTTAGCCAAAAACATTCAGTACTTC. It specifies CASSRSGATGLAKNIQYF. The rearrangement links TRBV14 to TRBJ2-4; the match to TRBD1 covers 7 bases. The CDR3 runs 18 residues. Germline V gene data show CDR1 as SGHDN and CDR2 as FVKESK. J gave up 0 bases and V 4 bases, and 12 bases lay outside the gene matches.

The rearrangement uses TRBV7-2 and TRBJ2-7; D is unresolved. V was clipped by 5 bases and J by 1 base, with 12 bases between them. The CDR3 spans 14 residues. CDR1 and CDR2 from the germline V gene are SGHTA and FQGNSA. CDR3 sequence reads: CASSPQWGSYEQYF. CDR3 nucleotides: TGTGCCAGCAGCCCTCAATGGGGATCCTACGAGCAGTACTTC.

This chain connects TRBV7-8 to TRBJ1-1; 7 bases line up with TRBD1. Germline V gene lookup returns CDR1 SGHVS and CDR2 FQNEAQ. CDR3 length: 18 amino acids. V lost 5 bases and J lost 3; bases outside the gene matches: 18. CDR3 nucleotides: TGTGCCAGCAGCCGAAGACAGGGACGAGTAAAGTACGACACTGAAGCTTTCTTT. Its translation: CASSRRQGRVKYDTEAFF.

Remarks on this clonotype: This could be a read error, since a much larger clone is one nucleotide away. This chain connects TRBV7-2 to TRBJ2-5, with TRBD2 matching 11 bases. Germline V gives CDR1 SGHTA, CDR2 FQGNSA. This CDR3 is built from 16 residues. Unmatched junction bases numbered 16, after V lost 3 bases and J lost 13 bases. CDR3 sequence: CASSLVAGGPSYERYF. CDR3 coding DNA: TGTGCCAGCAGCTTGGTAGCGGGAGGGCCTTCCTACGAGCGGTACTTC.

V and J are TRBV20-1 and TRBJ2-1; D is unclear. The J call may be incorrect, as the DNA end agrees better with TRBJ2-7. The CDR3 covers 11 residues. CDR1 is DFQATT, CDR2 SNEGSKA, per germline (reference sequence). CDR3 residues: CSAPGWYEQYF. In DNA form, the CDR3 reads TGCAGTGCCCCCGGATGGTATGAGCAGTACTTC.

The rearrangement uses TRBV7-2 and TRBJ1-2; TRBD1 might be the D (6 bases). Germline CDR1 SGHTA, CDR2 FQGNSA. The CDR3 is made up of 17 amino acids. V was clipped by 2 bases and J by 4 bases, with 20 bases between them. The CDR3 bases are TGTGCCAGCAGCTTATACGCGGGGCACCAGGGGACCTATGGCTACACCTTC. Protein sequence: CASSLYAGHQGTYGYTF.

The V and J genes are TRBV7-2 and TRBJ2-3; 11 bases align to TRBD2. The CDR3 spans 17 residues. The germline V gene encodes CDR1 SGHTA and CDR2 FQGNSA. Germline trimming cut 5 bases from V and 1 base from J; bases unmatched to any gene: 8. In DNA, the CDR3 is TGTGCCAGCAGCCTGGAACTAGCGGGGGCCGGCACAGATACGCAGTATTTT. Translated, it gives CASSLELAGAGTDTQYF.

This clonotype was seen more than once but under ten times. This chain connects TRBV28 to TRBJ2-5; a weak D match, TRBD1 (6 bases). Germline V gene lookup returns CDR1 MDHEN and CDR2 SYDVKM. There are 15 residues in the CDR3. Trimming cost V 5 bases and J 2 bases, with 15 bases left between them. The CDR3 sequence is CASSRATGRQETQYF. The CDR3 DNA reads as TGTGCCAGCAGTCGTGCCACAGGGAGACAAGAGACCCAGTACTTC.

This clonotype has a handful of counts. This rearrangement joins TRBV12-3 or TRBV12-4 to TRBJ2-4, with D perhaps TRBD2 (7 bases). CDR3 length: 17 amino acids. The V end was cut by 3 bases, the J end by 0 bases, with 15 bases between. CDR3: CASSFGGGGLAKNIQYF. The CDR3 DNA sequence: TGTGCCAGCAGTTTCGGGGGCGGGGGCCTAGCCAAAAACATTCAGTACTTC.

This clonotype was detected only a few times. The J gene is TRBJ2-1, the V gene TRBV4-2; possible D gene TRBD2, 5 bases. V gave up 1 base and J gave up 0 bases, with 13 bases separating them. CDR3 length: 17 residues. The V gene's germline CDR1 is LGHNA and CDR2 YNFKEQ. CDR3 in amino acids: CASSQVAVATSYNEQFF. In DNA form, the CDR3 reads TGTGCCAGCAGCCAAGTGGCTGTAGCGACCTCCTACAATGAGCAGTTCTTC.

The V call is TRBV20-1, the J call TRBJ1-2; tentative D call: TRBD1 (6 bases). This CDR3 is built from 15 residues. V was trimmed by 0 bases and J by 3 bases, leaving 14 bases between them. Germline assignment: CDR1 DFQATT and CDR2 SNEGSKA (reference sequence). CDR3 coding DNA: TGCAGTGCTAGAGATCTTGGGGGCTCTGACTATGGCTACACCTTC. Amino acids: CSARDLGGSDYGYTF.

This clonotype was found a few times. This chain links TRBV7-9 with TRBJ2-3; TRBD1 might be the D (6 bases). Deletions cut 7 bases from V and 3 bases from J, with 11 bases between. The CDR3 extends over 13 amino acids. Germline V gene sequence: CDR1 SEHNR, CDR2 FQNEAQ (reference sequence). The CDR3 protein is CASTRTDTDTQYF. Written as DNA, the CDR3 is TGTGCCAGCACTCGGACAGATACAGATACGCAGTATTTT. The full variable domain, with the rest looked up from reference TRBV7-9 and TRBJ2-3, is DTGVSQNPRHKITKRGQNVTFRCDPISEHNRLYWYRQTLGQGPEFLTYFQNEAQLEKSRLLSDRFSAERPKGSFSTLEIQRTEQGDSAMYLCASTRTDTDTQYFGPGTRLTVL.

This clonotype was observed at least ten times. The genes are TRBV29-1 and TRBJ2-7; D perhaps matches TRBD1 (6 bases). Germline values: CDR1 SQVTM, CDR2 ANQGSEA. The CDR3 has 12 residues. V lost 7 bases to trimming and J lost 3 bases, with 13 bases between them. The CDR3 DNA reads TGCAGCGCGAAGACAGGTGACTACGAGCAGTACTTC. Translation gives CSAKTGDYEQYF.

The DNA of the CDR3 is TGCAGTGCTAATCCTGGTAGCGGGGCCACAGATACGCAGTATTTT. Its translation: CSANPGSGATDTQYF. This chain connects TRBV20-1 to TRBJ2-3; 8 nucleotides match TRBD2. V lost 4 bases and J lost 2; bases outside the gene matches: 8. Germline CDR1 and CDR2: DFQATT and SNEGSKA (reference sequence). The CDR3 is 15 amino acids.

The chain employs TRBV20-1 and TRBJ2-1; TRBD1 matches at 7 bases. The assigned J gene may be wrong: the sequence end matches TRBJ2-7 better. This CDR3 spans 14 amino acids. The V gene's germline CDR1 is DFQATT and CDR2 SNEGSKA (reference sequence). The CDR3 nucleotides are TGCAGTGCTATACGAGGGGGCGCCTACAATGAGCAGTACTTC. Amino acid sequence: CSAIRGGAYNEQYF.

V gene TRBV28 combines with J gene TRBJ1-1; 8 bases match TRBD1. The CDR3 covers 14 residues. Unmatched junction bases numbered 7, after V lost 6 bases and J lost 4 bases. Per the germline V gene, CDR1 is MDHEN and CDR2 is SYDVKM. The CDR3 protein is CASRFQGARTEAFF. DNA of the CDR3: TGTGCCAGCAGGTTTCAGGGGGCACGCACTGAAGCTTTCTTT.

In its sample, this clonotype was seen a few times. The chain links TRBV7-2 to TRBJ2-3; 7 bases agree with TRBD2. The CDR3 contains 15 residues. V lost 6 bases, J lost 2 bases, and 8 bases stayed unmatched. Germline V lookup: CDR1 SGHTA, CDR2 FQGNSA. CDR3 sequence (DNA): TGTGCCAGCAGGTATAGCGGGTTCTTCACAGATACGCAGTATTTT. Translated: CASRYSGFFTDTQYF.

This chain uses TRBV20-1 with TRBJ2-1; 11 bases agree with TRBD2. CDR1 is DFQATT and CDR2 is SNEGSKA in the germline V gene (reference sequence). The CDR3 totals 15 residues. Germline trimming cut 3 bases from V and 9 bases from J; bases unmatched to any gene: 10. CDR3 residues: CSASPYSGRGGEQFF. The CDR3 coding sequence is TGCAGTGCTAGTCCCTATAGCGGGAGGGGTGGTGAGCAGTTCTTC.

The chain has TRBV12-3 or TRBV12-4 and TRBJ2-7, with D possibly being TRBD1 or TRBD2 (6 bases each). The CDR3 consists of 14 residues. V was pared by 5 bases and J by 5 bases, with 16 bases between. CDR3 region: CASSILEEGDEQYF. The CDR3 DNA reads TGTGCCAGCAGTATTCTCGAGGAGGGGGACGAGCAGTACTTC.

This chain joins TRBV3-1 and TRBJ2-7; D not certain. The CDR3 has 17 amino acids. Germline CDR1 and CDR2: LGHDT and YNNKEL (reference sequence). Trimming removed 0 bases at V and 3 bases at J, with 18 bases between. CDR3 protein: CASSQDLKAQHYYEQYF. In DNA, the CDR3 is TGTGCCAGCAGCCAAGATCTTAAGGCCCAGCACTACTACGAGCAGTACTTC.